These 17 T cell receptor beta chains were all obtained from the same sample, sequenced in a study of CD8+CD57+ T cells in acquired aplastic anemia. Genomic DNA templated the TCR beta VDJ and CDR3 profiling. TCRdb redid the calling of the reads with MiXCR, one entry per CDR3 protein. The sample includes about 98,000 distinct CDR3 sequences, around 70% seen only once; the top ten take around three fifths. CD8+CD57+ cell expansion had been shown by flow cytometry in patients chosen for sequencing. Sequenced material: sorted CD4+, CD8+, or CD8+CD57+ T cells (not recorded which) from PBMCs. The receptors stem from a human donor with aplastic anemia.

This clonotype was seen a handful of times. The rearrangement uses TRBV20-1 and TRBJ2-7; 13 positions match TRBD2. The ends lost 2 bases at V and 1 base at J; junction bases unmatched: 2. The CDR3 contains 15 residues. The germline V gene encodes CDR1 DFQATT and CDR2 SNEGSKA (reference sequence). The CDR3 coding sequence is TGCAGTGCTAGACCACTAGCGGGAGGGTCCTACGAGCAGTACTTC. It is translated as CSARPLAGGSYEQYF.

In its sample, this clonotype was seen many times. This rearrangement joins TRBV25-1 to TRBJ1-1; weak D call: TRBD1 (6 bases). The CDR3 has 13 amino acids. Between the trimmed V and J ends, which lost 7 bases and 2 bases, there was a span of 11 bases. CDR1 is MGHDK, CDR2 SYGVNS, per germline. CDR3 loop: CASKRGGNTEAFF. CDR3 coding DNA: TGTGCCAGCAAGAGGGGGGGAAACACTGAAGCTTTCTTT.

The chain couples TRBV2 to TRBJ2-7, with TRBD1 identical over 9 bases. With 3 bases clipped from V and 5 bases from J, the junction kept 11 bases outside the gene matches. The CDR3 consists of 16 residues. CDR1 is SNHLY, CDR2 FYNNEI, per germline. The CDR3 is CASSDVGTGLSDEQYF. The CDR3 bases are TGTGCCAGCAGTGACGTTGGGACAGGGTTATCAGACGAGCAGTACTTC.

The chain uses TRBV6-1 and TRBJ1-4; TRBD1 might be the D (5 bases). Trimming stripped 7 bases from V and 8 bases from J, with 11 bases between. CDR3 length equals 12 residues. CDR1 is MNHNS, CDR2 SASEGT, per germline. CDR3 nucleotides: TGTGCCAGCACACAGGTACGGGAAAAACTGTTTTTT. It encodes CASTQVREKLFF.

This clonotype was detected only once. The chain links TRBV20-1 to TRBJ2-1; 10 bases are shared with TRBD2. This CDR3 region has 16 residues. V lost 0 bases and J lost 2; bases outside the gene matches: 4. The V gene's germline CDR1 is DFQATT and CDR2 SNEGSKA (reference sequence). This chain's CDR3 is CSARDALAGAYNEQFF. In DNA form, the CDR3 reads TGCAGTGCTAGAGACGCCCTAGCGGGGGCCTACAATGAGCAGTTCTTC.

The V and J genes are TRBV20-1 and TRBJ1-5; 7 bases line up with TRBD1. The V gene's germline CDR1 is DFQATT and CDR2 SNEGSKA (reference sequence). The junction had 3 bases not matched to a gene; V was cut back by 4 bases and J by 0 bases. This CDR3 comprises 14 residues. CDR3 DNA: TGCAGTGCTATCGACAGGGCTAGCAATCAGCCCCAGCATTTT. Translating gives CSAIDRASNQPQHF.

The V gene is TRBV29-1, the J gene TRBJ1-2; 9 bases align to TRBD1. There are 13 residues in the CDR3. From germline, CDR1 is SQVTM and CDR2 ANQGSEA. V shed 6 bases, J shed 3 bases, and the junction held 5 bases outside the gene matches. The CDR3 region is CSVGTGSYYGYTF. CDR3 nucleotide sequence: TGCAGCGTCGGGACAGGGTCATACTATGGCTACACCTTC.

The V gene is TRBV12-3 or TRBV12-4, the J gene TRBJ2-1; 10 nucleotides agree with TRBD2. The CDR3 covers 16 residues. The J segment lost 4 bases and the V segment lost 7 bases, leaving 10 bases of the junction unmatched. As DNA, the CDR3 is TGTGCCAGCACCCTAACGGGACTAGCGACATACAATGAGCAGTTCTTC. Translation gives CASTLTGLATYNEQFF.

V usage is TRBV24-1 and J usage is TRBJ2-5, with D maybe TRBD2 (5 bases). This CDR3 is 14 amino acids long. Germline assignment: CDR1 KGHDR and CDR2 SFDVKD. V dropped 1 base and J dropped 4 bases, with 9 bases sitting between them. DNA for the CDR3: TGTGCCACCAGTGATTTTAGGGAGCGAGAGACCCAGTACTTC. Encoded protein: CATSDFRERETQYF.

The J gene is TRBJ2-5, the V gene TRBV10-3, with D possibly matching TRBD1 (7 bases). CDR3 length: 13 residues. Germline V gives CDR1 ENHRY, CDR2 SYGVKD. The V end was cut by 10 bases, the J end by 5 bases, with 17 bases between. CDR3 DNA: TGTGCCAGCAGGGAGACAGGGAGGGAGACCCAGTACTTC. Its translation: CASRETGRETQYF.

This clonotype was detected many times. The J gene is TRBJ1-5, the V gene TRBV27, with D unclear. CDR1 MNHEY and CDR2 SMNVEV come from the germline V gene (reference sequence). Trimming removed 4 bases from V and 2 bases from J, with 9 bases in between. This CDR3 region has 14 residues. The CDR3 sequence: CASSSLNGNQPQHF. In nucleotides, the CDR3 is TGTGCCAGCAGTTCCCTGAATGGCAATCAGCCCCAGCATTTT.

The chain joins TRBV15 to TRBJ2-3; 7 bases match TRBD2. Trimming at V came to 3 bases and at J to 2 bases, leaving 8 bases not matched to a gene. Germline loops: CDR1 LNHNV, CDR2 YYDKDF (reference sequence). The CDR3 contains 16 residues. In nucleotides, the CDR3 is TGTGCCACCAGCAGGCCCCGGGACTATTCCACAGATACGCAGTATTTT. Protein sequence: CATSRPRDYSTDTQYF.

This clonotype was seen a few times. The chain recombines TRBV20-1 with TRBJ2-3; 8 bases fit TRBD2. Per the germline V gene, CDR1 is DFQATT and CDR2 is SNEGSKA (reference sequence). The ends lost 1 base at V and 1 base at J; junction bases unmatched: 10. The CDR3 contains 17 residues. The CDR3 sequence: CSARGSSGTRGTDTQYF. The CDR3 DNA reads TGCAGTGCTAGAGGTAGTAGCGGGACGCGGGGCACAGATACGCAGTATTTT.

This clonotype was counted a few times. The chain recombines TRBV20-1 with TRBJ1-2; no definite D call. This CDR3 comprises 13 residues. V was clipped by 0 bases and J by 4 bases, with 9 bases between them. CDR1 and CDR2 (germline): DFQATT, SNEGSKA (reference sequence). The CDR3 loop reads CSARDRFGYGYTF. The CDR3 nucleotides read TGCAGTGCTAGAGATCGGTTTGGCTATGGCTACACCTTC.

This clonotype has only one observation. The DNA for the CDR3 is TGTGCCAGCAGCTTAGCACTAGCGGACAACAATGAGCAGTTCTTC. Translating gives CASSLALADNNEQFF. This sequence joins TRBV11-1 and TRBJ2-1; TRBD2 matches 8 bases. Looked up from germline, CDR1 is SGHAT and CDR2 is FQDESV (reference sequence). V shed 0 bases and J 5 bases; nucleotides not matched to a gene: 3. CDR3 length: 15 residues.

The V and J genes are TRBV19 and TRBJ2-3; D unresolved. CDR1 and CDR2 from the germline V gene are LNHDA and SQIVND (reference sequence). Trimming pared 7 bases from V and 1 base from J, leaving 12 bases between. This CDR3 region has 14 residues. CDR3 loop: CASTKGRGTDTQYF. DNA for the CDR3: TGTGCCAGTACCAAGGGAAGGGGCACAGATACGCAGTATTTT.

The chain joins TRBV6-4 to TRBJ1-4; D unresolved. This CDR3 spans 8 amino acids. Germline V gene sequence: CDR1 MRHNA, CDR2 SNTAGT. Trimming cost V 8 bases and J 9 bases, with 1 base left between them. The CDR3 spells CASQKLFF. In nucleotides, the CDR3 is TGTGCCAGCCAAAAACTGTTTTTT.